In its sample, the clone carrying this T cell receptor beta chain was seen once. The antigen remains undetermined. Using immunoSEQ multiplex PCR, the repertoire was profiled, and TCRdb retains in-frame clones only, with some absent. The sample contains hundreds of thousands of clones, about 83% of which appear only once. Treatment noted: roughly 18 received Ad26.COV2.S at low or high dose, single or two shots; about 5 received placebo; per-sample allocation not given. The samples date from day 63 after the first vaccine or placebo injection. This record belongs to a study of Ad26.COV2.S vaccination and SARS-CoV-2 variants. Across the study: Dosing was one shot or two shots 56 days apart. Overall study results and limits: After vaccination, reports described spike-specific CD8+ and CD4+ T cell responses as showing substantial breadth. Spike-specific TCR breadth in vaccine recipients exceeded that seen in placebo recipients.

V dropped 5 bases and J dropped 1 base, with 6 bases sitting between them. Per germline, CDR1 ENHRY and CDR2 SYGVKD. This CDR3 contains 12 residues. This material consisted of peripheral blood, taken in a trial of Ad26.COV2.S vaccine versus placebo. J is TRBJ2-7 and V is TRBV10-3; D is unresolved. This clonotype originated in a person between 18 and 65 years old who received the Ad26.COV2.S COVID-19 vaccine or a placebo. CDR3 bases: TGTGCCATCAGTAAAGGATCCTACGAGCAGTACTTC. Residues: CAISKGSYEQYF.